At least ten counts were recorded for the clone carrying this T cell receptor beta chain. The antigen is undetermined. MiXCR, applied by TCRdb to the 5' RACE reads, yields one record per CDR3 protein. Of around 72,000 distinct CDR3 sequences listed, around 7.8% are singletons. The sample is drawn from a study of T cells after yellow fever vaccination. Study results and caveats: Subsequent booster samples again held most clones from primary vaccination (roughly 96% CD4, 85% to 90% CD8). CD4 and CD8 compartments shared a small share of clonotypes, likely from convergent recombination.

Germline-derived CDR1 and CDR2 are SEHNR and FQNEAQ (reference sequence). V shed 1 base, J shed 2 bases, and the junction held 5 bases outside the gene matches. The CDR3 loop spans 16 amino acids. The chain combines TRBV7-9 with TRBJ2-3; 8 bases fit TRBD1. This specimen was CD8+ T cells sorted from PBMCs, taken approximately 11 days after the first yellow fever vaccination. This TCR came from a man between 18 and 29 years old who received the YFV17D yellow fever vaccine. The CDR3 loop reads CASSLVGQGVTDTQYF. The CDR3 nucleotides are TGTGCCAGCAGCTTAGTAGGACAGGGCGTCACAGATACGCAGTATTTT.